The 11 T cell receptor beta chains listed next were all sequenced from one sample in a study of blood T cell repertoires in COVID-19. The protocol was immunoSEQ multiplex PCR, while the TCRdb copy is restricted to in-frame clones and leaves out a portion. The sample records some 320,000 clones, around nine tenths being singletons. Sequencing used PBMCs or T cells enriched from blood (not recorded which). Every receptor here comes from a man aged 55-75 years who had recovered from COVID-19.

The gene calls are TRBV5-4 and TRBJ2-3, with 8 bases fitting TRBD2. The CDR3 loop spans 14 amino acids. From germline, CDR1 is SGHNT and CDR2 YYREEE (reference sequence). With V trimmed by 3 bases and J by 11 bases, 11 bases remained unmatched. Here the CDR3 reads CASSYGSREVEQYF. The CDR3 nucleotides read TGTGCCAGCAGCTATGGATCGCGGGAGGTAGAGCAGTATTTT.

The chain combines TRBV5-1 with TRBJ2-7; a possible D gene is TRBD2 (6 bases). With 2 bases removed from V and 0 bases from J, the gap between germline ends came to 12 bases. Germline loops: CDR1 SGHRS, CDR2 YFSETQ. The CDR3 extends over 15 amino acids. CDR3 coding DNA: TGCGCCAGCAGCTTATTTAGCGGATACTCCTACGAGCAGTACTTC. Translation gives CASSLFSGYSYEQYF.

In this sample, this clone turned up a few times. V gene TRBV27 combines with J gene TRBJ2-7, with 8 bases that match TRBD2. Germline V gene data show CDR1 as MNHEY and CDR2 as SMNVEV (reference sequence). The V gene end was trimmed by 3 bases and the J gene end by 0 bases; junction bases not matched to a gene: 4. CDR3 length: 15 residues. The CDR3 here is CASSFFAGGSYEQYF. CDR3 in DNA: TGTGCCAGCAGTTTTTTTGCGGGAGGCTCCTACGAGCAGTACTTC.

Here the CDR3 reads CASSYPGQGYGYTF. Written as DNA, the CDR3 is TGTGCCAGCAGCTACCCAGGACAGGGGTATGGCTACACCTTC. The chain recombines TRBV28 with TRBJ1-2; 9 positions match TRBD1. The CDR3 covers 14 residues. The germline CDR1 and CDR2 sequences are MDHEN and SYDVKM. V lost 6 bases and J lost 5; bases outside the gene matches: 7.

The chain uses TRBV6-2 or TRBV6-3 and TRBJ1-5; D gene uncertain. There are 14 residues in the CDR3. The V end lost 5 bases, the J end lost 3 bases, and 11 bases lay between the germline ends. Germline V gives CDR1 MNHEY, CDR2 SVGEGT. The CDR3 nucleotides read TGTGCCAGCAGTGCAGACTGGAACAATCAGCCCCAGCATTTT. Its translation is CASSADWNNQPQHF.

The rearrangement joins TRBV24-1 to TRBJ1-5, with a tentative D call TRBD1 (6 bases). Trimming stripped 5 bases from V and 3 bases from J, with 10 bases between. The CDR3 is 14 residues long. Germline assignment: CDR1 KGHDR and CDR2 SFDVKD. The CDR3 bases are TGTGCCACCAGTGCCTCAGGGGCCAATCAGCCCCAGCATTTT. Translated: CATSASGANQPQHF.

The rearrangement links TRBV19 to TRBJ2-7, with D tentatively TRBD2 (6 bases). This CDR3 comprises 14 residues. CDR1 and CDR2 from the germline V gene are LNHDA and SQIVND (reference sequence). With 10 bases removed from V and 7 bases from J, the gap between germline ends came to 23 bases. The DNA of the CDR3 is TGTGCCACAAGCGTGTCTAGCGAGCTCTTTGAGCAGTACTTC. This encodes CATSVSSELFEQYF.

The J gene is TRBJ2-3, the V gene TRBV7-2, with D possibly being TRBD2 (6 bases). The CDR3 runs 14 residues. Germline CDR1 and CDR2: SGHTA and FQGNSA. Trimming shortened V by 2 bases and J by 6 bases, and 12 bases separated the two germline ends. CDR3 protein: CASSLSERADTQYF. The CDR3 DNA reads TGTGCCAGCAGCTTATCCGAGCGGGCCGATACGCAGTATTTT.

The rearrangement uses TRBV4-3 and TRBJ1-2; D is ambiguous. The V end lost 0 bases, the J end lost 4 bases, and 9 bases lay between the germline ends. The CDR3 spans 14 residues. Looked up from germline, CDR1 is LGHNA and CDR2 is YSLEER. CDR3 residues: CASSQDRGIYGYTF. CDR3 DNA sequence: TGCGCCAGCAGCCAAGATCGAGGGATCTATGGCTACACCTTC.

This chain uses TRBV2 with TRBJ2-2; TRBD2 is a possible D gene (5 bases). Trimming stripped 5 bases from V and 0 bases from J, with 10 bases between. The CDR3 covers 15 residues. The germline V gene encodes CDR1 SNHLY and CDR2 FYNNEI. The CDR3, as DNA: TGTGCCAGCAGTCCCTTAGCGACGAACACCGGGGAGCTGTTTTTT. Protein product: CASSPLATNTGELFF.

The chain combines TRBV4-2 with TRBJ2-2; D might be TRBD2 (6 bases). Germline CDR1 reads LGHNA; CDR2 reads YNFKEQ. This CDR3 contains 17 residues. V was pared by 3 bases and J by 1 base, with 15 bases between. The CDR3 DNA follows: TGTGCCAGCAGCCACCCCCGGGGGACGGGGAACACCGGGGAGCTGTTTTTT. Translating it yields CASSHPRGTGNTGELFF.